One and the same sample provided the 31 T cell receptor beta chains below, sequenced in a study of blood T cell repertoires in COVID-19. Assay used: immunoSEQ multiplex PCR; TCRdb lists only in-frame clones, some missing. Here the sample spans approximately 66,000 clones, about 86% being singletons. Sequenced material: peripheral blood. These TCRs come from a man aged 50-59 years with active COVID-19.

This chain connects TRBV29-1 to TRBJ2-7, with a tentative D call TRBD2 (5 bases). The CDR3 consists of 10 residues. The V and J ends lost 7 bases and 3 bases respectively, with 7 bases between them. Germline CDR1 SQVTM, CDR2 ANQGSEA. The CDR3 loop reads CSAGDYEQYF. The CDR3 nucleotides read TGCAGCGCCGGGGACTACGAGCAGTACTTC.

The chain has TRBV5-1 and TRBJ1-2; D remains unclear. From germline, CDR1 is SGHRS and CDR2 YFSETQ. V gave up 0 bases and J gave up 6 bases, with 12 bases separating them. This CDR3 contains 14 residues. The CDR3: CASSLERPGDGYTF. The CDR3 DNA follows: TGCGCCAGCAGCTTGGAGCGACCCGGAGATGGCTACACCTTC. Looking up the rest from reference TRBV5-1 and TRBJ1-2 gives the full variable domain: KAGVTQTPRYLIKTRGQQVTLSCSPISGHRSVSWYQQTPGQGLQFLFEYFSETQRNKGNFPGRFSGRQFSNSRSEMNVSTLELGDSALYLCASSLERPGDGYTFGSGTRLTVV.

The rearrangement links TRBV21-1 to TRBJ1-4; the tabulated D call, TRBD1, remains unverified against the DNA. TRBV21-1 is flagged as a pseudogene. This CDR3 is built from 16 residues. The CDR3 spells CASSKATDRGPEKLFF. The CDR3 DNA follows: TGTGCCAGCAGCAAAGCGACGGACAGGGGGCCCGAAAAACTGTTTTTT.

J is TRBJ2-2 and V is TRBV9; the match to TRBD2 covers 7 bases. The germline gives CDR1 SGDLS, CDR2 YYNGEE. V shed 1 base and J 3 bases; nucleotides not matched to a gene: 3. The CDR3 runs 15 residues. CDR3 sequence: CASSVNGRHTGELFF. CDR3 sequence (DNA): TGTGCCAGCAGCGTAAACGGGAGGCACACCGGGGAGCTGTTTTTT.

The V gene is TRBV3-1 (or the pseudogene TRBV3-2), the J gene TRBJ2-3, with D hard to call. The CDR3 consists of 14 residues. Between the trimmed V and J ends, which lost 4 bases and 2 bases, there was a span of 10 bases. From germline, CDR1 is LGHDT and CDR2 YNNKEL (reference sequence). The CDR3 nucleotides read TGTGCCAGCAGCCCGTCGTCGGTCACAGATACGCAGTATTTT. It yields the protein CASSPSSVTDTQYF.

This chain uses TRBV27 with TRBJ1-2, with 8 nucleotides matching TRBD1. Germline V gene sequence: CDR1 MNHEY, CDR2 SMNVEV (reference sequence). The length of the CDR3 is 15 residues. V trimming: 5 bases; J trimming: 7 bases; junction bases outside the gene matches: 12. For the CDR3, the DNA is TGTGCCAGCAGTCCCTACAGAGAGACAGGGGTTGGCTACACCTTC. Its protein is CASSPYRETGVGYTF.

This sequence joins TRBV15 and TRBJ1-2; 9 bases fit TRBD1. The CDR3 has 13 residues. Germline CDR1 and CDR2: LNHNV and YYDKDF (reference sequence). V trimming: 3 bases; J trimming: 4 bases; junction bases outside the gene matches: 0. In DNA, the CDR3 is TGTGCCACCAGCAGGGACAGGGGCTATGGCTACACCTTC. Amino acids: CATSRDRGYGYTF. The complete variable domain, with remaining parts taken from reference TRBV15 and TRBJ1-2, reads DAMVIQNPRYQVTQFGKPVTLSCSQTLNHNVMYWYQQKSSQAPKLLFHYYDKDFNNEADTPDNFQSRRPNTSFCFLDIRSPGLGDTAMYLCATSRDRGYGYTFGSGTRLTVV.

The genes are TRBV6-5 and TRBJ2-7, with TRBD1 matching 9 bases. Germline CDR1 and CDR2: MNHEY and SVGAGI. After removal of 2 bases from V and 2 bases from J, the junction contained 7 bases not matched to a gene. The CDR3 has 16 amino acids. In DNA form, the CDR3 reads TGTGCCAGCAGTTACCCGGACAGGGGTTGGGCCTACGAGCAGTACTTC. Its protein product is CASSYPDRGWAYEQYF.

The rearrangement uses TRBV18 and TRBJ1-4, with 8 bases fitting TRBD1. Germline CDR1 is KGHSH and CDR2 is LQKENI. The CDR3 is made up of 18 amino acids. V shed 1 base and J 6 bases; nucleotides not matched to a gene: 13. CDR3 in DNA: TGTGCCAGCTCACCACTTCGGACAGGGCAAATGCGAGATGAAAAACTGTTTTTT. Residues: CASSPLRTGQMRDEKLFF.

V gene TRBV4-1 combines with J gene TRBJ1-1, with TRBD1 matching 7 bases. J was trimmed by 11 bases and V by 1 base; bases with no gene match: 10. The length of the CDR3 is 14 residues. The germline V gene has CDR1 MGHRA and CDR2 YSYEKL. CDR3 nucleotides: TGCGCCAGCAGCCAAGGAGACAGGGAAGGTTTGGCTTTCTTT. Its protein is CASSQGDREGLAFF.

This clone was picked up a small number of times. The chain uses TRBV19 and TRBJ1-2; D is unresolved. Germline CDR1 reads LNHDA; CDR2 reads SQIVND (reference sequence). V lost 2 bases to trimming and J lost 5 bases, with 12 bases between them. The CDR3 length is 14 residues. The CDR3 bases are TGTGCCAGTAGTATAACGATGGGAGGATATGGCTACACCTTC. Its protein is CASSITMGGYGYTF.

The chain combines TRBV18 with TRBJ1-2; possible D gene TRBD1, 5 bases. V was cut by 5 bases and J by 5 bases, with 12 bases left in between. Germline V gene data show CDR1 as KGHSH and CDR2 as LQKENI. The CDR3 runs 13 residues. CDR3 nucleotides: TGTGCCAGCTCAACTCAGACAGAATATGGCTACACCTTC. Amino acid sequence: CASSTQTEYGYTF.

The chain employs TRBV25-1 and TRBJ2-2; D is perhaps TRBD2 (5 bases). Trimming pared 9 bases from V and 0 bases from J, leaving 17 bases between. The CDR3 has 16 residues. Germline lookup yields CDR1 MGHDK and CDR2 SYGVNS. Written as DNA, the CDR3 is TGTGCCAGTAAAAGCCCGGGATCCACGAACACCGGGGAGCTGTTTTTT. It encodes CASKSPGSTNTGELFF.

This chain links TRBV9 with TRBJ1-3; D remains ambiguous. V was cut by 0 bases and J by 0 bases, with 7 bases left in between. This CDR3 region has 15 residues. Germline V gene data show CDR1 as SGDLS and CDR2 as YYNGEE. CDR3 DNA: TGTGCCAGCAGCGTAGTCGCGGGCTCTGGAAACACCATATATTTT. This sequence encodes CASSVVAGSGNTIYF.

The chain combines TRBV18 with TRBJ1-1; D remains unclear. The CDR3 length is 14 residues. The germline V gene encodes CDR1 KGHSH and CDR2 LQKENI. V was clipped by 3 bases and J by 1 base, with 9 bases between them. The CDR3 DNA reads TGTGCCAGCTCACCCCCCCCAGGGAACACTGAAGCTTTCTTT. This codes for CASSPPPGNTEAFF.

The J gene is TRBJ1-4, the V gene TRBV19; D is perhaps TRBD1 (5 bases). The CDR3 contains 13 residues. V lost 10 bases and J 5 bases, leaving 14 bases between the germline ends. The V gene's germline CDR1 is LNHDA and CDR2 SQIVND (reference sequence). The CDR3 DNA is TGTGCCACCTCGCGGGGGGTGAATGAAAAACTGTTTTTT. Its translation is CATSRGVNEKLFF.

V gene TRBV29-1 combines with J gene TRBJ2-7, with unresolved D. V gave up 6 bases and J gave up 4 bases, with 13 bases separating them. This CDR3 spans 12 amino acids. The germline V gene encodes CDR1 SQVTM and CDR2 ANQGSEA. The chain's CDR3 is CSVQTVIYEQYF. As DNA, the CDR3 is TGCAGCGTCCAAACAGTTATATACGAGCAGTACTTC.

V gene TRBV7-9 combines with J gene TRBJ1-4; TRBD1 matches 10 bases. Germline V gene lookup returns CDR1 SEHNR and CDR2 FQNEAQ (reference sequence). V lost 5 bases and J lost 8; bases outside the gene matches: 5. The CDR3 runs 14 residues. CDR3 sequence: CASSADRGDEKLFF. CDR3 nucleotide sequence: TGTGCCAGCAGCGCGGACAGGGGGGACGAAAAACTGTTTTTT. The full variable domain, completed using reference TRBV7-9 and TRBJ1-4, is DTGVSQNPRHKITKRGQNVTFRCDPISEHNRLYWYRQTLGQGPEFLTYFQNEAQLEKSRLLSDRFSAERPKGSFSTLEIQRTEQGDSAMYLCASSADRGDEKLFFGSGTQLSVL.

This chain joins TRBV10-1 and TRBJ2-5, with TRBD2 matching 12 bases. Germline V gene lookup returns CDR1 WNHNN and CDR2 SYGVQD (reference sequence). Trimming at V came to 5 bases and at J to 1 base, leaving 5 bases not matched to a gene. This CDR3 contains 16 residues. CDR3 amino acids: CASSKTSGGTQETQYF. The CDR3 coding sequence is TGCGCCAGCAGTAAAACTAGCGGGGGGACCCAAGAGACCCAGTACTTC.

The V and J genes are TRBV5-4 and TRBJ2-7; perhaps TRBD1 as D (6 bases). Trimming took off 7 bases at V and 6 bases at J, with 23 bases between the two ends. The CDR3 has 15 amino acids. Germline-derived CDR1 and CDR2 are SGHNT and YYREEE (reference sequence). CDR3 sequence: CASFSRVGAEGEQYF. The CDR3 DNA reads as TGTGCCAGCTTTTCTAGGGTGGGGGCCGAGGGCGAGCAGTACTTC.

The chain carries TRBV6-5 and TRBJ1-6; D not resolved. The CDR3 spans 16 residues. Trimming took 0 bases from V and 7 from J, leaving 13 bases between them. The germline V gene encodes CDR1 MNHEY and CDR2 SVGAGI. CDR3 in DNA: TGTGCCAGCAGTTACTCGAGTTCAGGCGGGAATTCACCCCTCCACTTT. This translates into CASSYSSSGGNSPLHF.

The chain couples TRBV18 to TRBJ1-4; 11 bases are shared with TRBD1. Germline-derived CDR1 and CDR2 are KGHSH and LQKENI. This CDR3 comprises 15 residues. After removal of 1 base from V and 8 bases from J, the junction contained 3 bases not matched to a gene. The CDR3 coding sequence is TGTGCCAGCTCACCACAGGGACAGGGGGAAGAAAAACTGTTTTTT. Translating gives CASSPQGQGEEKLFF. Supplemented by reference TRBV18 and TRBJ1-4, the full variable domain reads NAGVMQNPRHLVRRRGQEARLRCSPMKGHSHVYWYRQLPEEGLKFMVYLQKENIIDESGMPKERFSAEFPKEGPSILRIQQVVRGDSAAYFCASSPQGQGEEKLFFGSGTQLSVL.

The chain employs TRBV6-2 or TRBV6-3 and TRBJ2-1; TRBD2 agrees at 7 bases. Germline V gene data show CDR1 as MNHEY and CDR2 as SVGEGT. The CDR3 sequence is 16 residues long. The trim removed 2 bases at V and 8 bases at J, leaving 12 bases unmatched. As DNA, the CDR3 is TGTGCCAGCAGTTACGGGGGGGGAGGCCGTCGGGATGAGCAGTTCTTC. This gives the protein CASSYGGGGRRDEQFF.

In its sample, this clone was seen a few times. The chain carries TRBV5-1 and TRBJ2-2; D is undetermined. V lost 1 base to trimming and J lost 3 bases, with 10 bases between them. The CDR3 loop spans 15 amino acids. Per the germline V gene, CDR1 is SGHRS and CDR2 is YFSETQ. DNA for the CDR3: TGCGCCAGCAGCTTGTTAACACAAGACACCGGGGAGCTGTTTTTT. Encoded protein: CASSLLTQDTGELFF.

As DNA, the CDR3 is TGTGCCAGCAGCCAAGCCGCGGGACTAGCGGGGAATGAGCAGTTCTTC. Protein sequence: CASSQAAGLAGNEQFF. The V and J genes are TRBV14 and TRBJ2-1; 13 nucleotides line up with TRBD2. V trimming: 1 base; J trimming: 7 bases; junction bases outside the gene matches: 4. The CDR3 covers 16 residues. Germline values: CDR1 SGHDN, CDR2 FVKESK. Variable domain in full (rest from reference TRBV14 and TRBJ2-1): EAGVTQFPSHSVIEKGQTVTLRCDPISGHDNLYWYRRVMGKEIKFLLHFVKESKQDESGMPNNRFLAERTGGTYSTLKVQPAELEDSGVYFCASSQAAGLAGNEQFFGPGTRLTVL.

This chain joins TRBV5-1 and TRBJ1-4; a weak D match, TRBD1 (5 bases). The CDR3 runs 15 residues. V lost 4 bases to trimming and J lost 5 bases, with 15 bases between them. Germline CDR1 and CDR2: SGHRS and YFSETQ. In nucleotides, the CDR3 is TGCGCCAGCAGCCCACGTGTAGGGGTCAATGAAAAACTGTTTTTT. It is translated as CASSPRVGVNEKLFF.

The chain has TRBV5-6 and TRBJ2-5; 15 nucleotides line up with TRBD2. Germline-derived CDR1 and CDR2 are SGHDT and YYEEEE. The V and J ends lost 4 bases and 1 base, in that order; junction bases with no gene match: 11. The CDR3 consists of 19 residues. The CDR3 bases are TGTGCCAGCAGCCCAAGACGGACTAGCGGGGGGGTAGTCCAAGAGACCCAGTACTTC. Its protein product is CASSPRRTSGGVVQETQYF.

This clone showed up just once. This rearrangement joins TRBV5-1 to TRBJ2-5, with 8 bases aligning to TRBD1. The CDR3 sequence is 15 residues long. Germline V lookup: CDR1 SGHRS, CDR2 YFSETQ. V lost 3 bases and J lost 4; bases outside the gene matches: 8. CDR3 DNA: TGCGCCAGCAGCTGGGCAGGGGGCGCGGGAGAGACCCAGTACTTC. Translated, it gives CASSWAGGAGETQYF.

This clone has a single count. This chain uses TRBV5-1 with TRBJ2-3; 7 bases line up with TRBD2. The CDR3 runs 12 residues. Trimming removed 3 bases from V and 5 bases from J; junction bases left unmatched: 0. Germline V lookup: CDR1 SGHRS, CDR2 YFSETQ. CDR3 nucleotide sequence: TGCGCCAGCAGCTCTAGCGGAGATACGCAGTATTTT. This codes for CASSSSGDTQYF.

This chain links TRBV6-6 with TRBJ2-2; TRBD2 matches at 10 bases. This CDR3 comprises 14 residues. Looked up from germline, CDR1 is MNHNY and CDR2 is SVGAGI (reference sequence). CDR3: CVFHSGGGNGELFF. The CDR3 nucleotides are TGTGTCTTCCACAGCGGGGGGGGTAACGGGGAGCTGTTTTTT.

The CDR3 protein is CASSEFGLAGRYEQYV. In DNA form, the CDR3 reads TGTGCCAGCAGTGAATTTGGACTAGCGGGAAGGTACGAGCAGTACGTC. The rearrangement links TRBV6-1 to TRBJ2-7; 12 nucleotides match TRBD2. Losses at the gene ends were 2 bases for V and 4 bases for J; bases not matched to a gene: 6. This CDR3 has 16 amino acids. The germline CDR1 and CDR2 sequences are MNHNS and SASEGT.